Following are 17 T cell receptor beta chains from one sample sequenced in a study of tumor-infiltrating lymphocytes in primary liver carcinoma. Co-extracting RNA and DNA was done with about 20-34 mg of unsorted bulk tissue as input. The authors made TCR beta cDNA from about 500 ng total RNA with a constant-region primer. Sequencing libraries for TCR beta derived from three nested multiplex PCR rounds that used slightly modified ARM-PCR. Primers for the first two PCR rounds were TRBV1-TRBV30 forward primers and a C-beta reverse primer (about 9 cycles per round). Via MiXCR, TCRdb re-called the multiplex PCR reads, giving one row per CDR3 protein. The sample has roughly 20,000 distinct CDR3 sequences; over 70% are singletons. The sample taken for sequencing was liver tumor tissue from sampling region 4. Subset denoted: tumor region T4, right-lateral pole. These receptors were collected from a woman in her twenties or thirties with primary liver carcinoma and hepatitis B virus infection.

As regards this clonotype: A junction boundary mismatches the germline segment, possibly from a read error. This rearrangement joins TRBV10-3 to TRBJ2-1; D gene ambiguous. Germline lookup yields CDR1 ENHRY and CDR2 SYGVKD. The CDR3 has 14 residues. CDR3 DNA sequence: TGTGCCGTCAGACCCACGGCGACCCGAGATGAGCAGTTCTTC. Translation: CAVRPTATRDEQFF.

To note about this clonotype: The junction differs from germline at one of its ends, possibly a read error. V usage is TRBV11-2 and J usage is TRBJ2-3, with 9 bases lining up with TRBD1. Germline values: CDR1 SGHAT, CDR2 FQNNGV. The CDR3 consists of 17 residues. For the CDR3, the DNA is TGTGGCAACAGCTTAGGGGGACAGGGATTTTTCAAAGATACGCAGTATTTC. Translating gives CGNSLGGQGFFKDTQYF. Full variable domain (missing parts from reference TRBV11-2 and TRBJ2-3): EAGVAQSPRYKIIEKRQSVAFWCNPISGHATLYWYQQILGQGPKLLIQFQNNGVVDDSQLPKDRFSAERLKGVDSTLKIQPAKLEDSAVYLCGNSLGGQGFFKDTQYFGPGTRLTVL.

About this clonotype itself: One end of the junction fails to match germline, which may point to a read error. The chain links TRBV10-2 to TRBJ2-7; tentatively, D is TRBD1 (6 bases). Germline V gene sequence: CDR1 WSHSY, CDR2 SAAADI. CDR3 length: 17 amino acids. As DNA, the CDR3 is TGCGCCAGCAGTGAGTCTCTCCTAGGACAGAGGGACCACGAGCGGTACTTC. This sequence encodes CASSESLLGQRDHERYF.

Comments on this clonotype: The junction departs from the called germline gene at one end, perhaps through a read error. The chain is built from TRBV11-2 and TRBJ2-7, with D perhaps TRBD2 (5 bases). The germline CDR1 and CDR2 sequences are SGHAT and FQNNGV. CDR3 length: 11 residues. CDR3 nucleotide sequence: TGTGTCAGCAGTCTAGCCAGTGAGCAGTGCTTC. Amino acid sequence: CVSSLASEQCF.

Concerning this clonotype itself: An end of the junction differs from the germline gene, which may be a read error. The chain uses TRBV5-4 and TRBJ2-5; weak D call: TRBD1 (5 bases). The germline gives CDR1 SGHNT, CDR2 YYREEE (reference sequence). CDR3 length equals 15 residues. CDR3 in DNA: TGTGCCAGCAGTTTATCGGACACACCACAAGAGATCCAGTACTTC. Amino acid sequence: CASSLSDTPQEIQYF.

CDR3 coding DNA: TGCAGCGTGGGGTGGGAGGGCCGAACGTTCTTC. As protein: CSVGWEGRTFF. V usage is TRBV29-1 and J usage is TRBJ2-1, with 7 bases identical to TRBD2. Per the germline V gene, CDR1 is SQVTM and CDR2 is ANQGSEA. J lost 15 bases, V lost 6 bases, and 11 bases had no gene match. The CDR3 has 11 amino acids.

In its sample, this clonotype was seen once. V is TRBV11-2 and J is TRBJ2-4; 14 bases agree with TRBD2. The V segment lost 11 bases and the J segment 5 bases; nucleotides outside the gene matches: 26. The CDR3 is 21 residues long. The germline CDR1 and CDR2 sequences are SGHAT and FQNNGV. The CDR3 coding sequence is TGTGCCGGTAGCCATGCCGGGGCATTTACCGGGACTAGCGGGAGACAAAACATTCAGTACTTC. Protein: CAGSHAGAFTGTSGRQNIQYF.

This clonotype has only a few counts. One junction end does not reproduce the germline sequence, and a read error may be involved. The J gene is TRBJ1-1, the V gene TRBV30, with D uncertain. This CDR3 has 13 residues. Germline CDR1 is GTSNPN and CDR2 is SVGIG (reference sequence). This CDR3 is CAWTGQVNTEASF. CDR3 bases: TGTGCCTGGACCGGCCAGGTGAACACTGAAGCCTCCTTT.

To note about this clonotype: One end of the junction varies from germline; a read error may be responsible. The gene calls are TRBV28 and TRBJ1-1; D gene ambiguous. The CDR3 has 14 amino acids. Germline CDR1 and CDR2: MDHEN and SYDVKM. Here the CDR3 reads CVSRDRVMNTEAFF. For the CDR3, the DNA is TGTGTCAGCAGAGATAGGGTTATGAACACTGAAGCCTTCTTT. Combining the CDR3 with reference TRBV28 and TRBJ1-1 gives the whole variable domain DVKVTQSSRYLVKRTGEKVFLECVQDMDHENMFWYRQDPGLGLRLIYFSYDVKMKEKGDIPEGYSVSREKKERFSLILESASTNQTSMYLCVSRDRVMNTEAFFGQGTRLTVV.

This chain links TRBV6-1 with TRBJ2-7; D might be TRBD2 (5 bases). The germline V and J ends were trimmed by 9 bases and 11 bases, with 23 bases remaining between them. Germline V gene data show CDR1 as MNHNS and CDR2 as SASEGT. The length of the CDR3 is 13 residues. The DNA of the CDR3 is TGTGCCAGTACCCGAATTACTGACTACGGGAAGTACTTC. Protein sequence: CASTRITDYGKYF.

This clonotype was observed once. This rearrangement joins TRBV6-6 to TRBJ1-5; 8 nucleotides align to TRBD1. CDR1 is MNHNY and CDR2 is SVGAGI in the germline V gene (reference sequence). Unmatched junction bases numbered 11, after V lost 2 bases and J lost 11 bases. The CDR3 has 15 residues. Written as DNA, the CDR3 is TGTGCCAGCAGTTACGGGGCAGGGGGCAATCAATCCCAGCATTTT. Translation: CASSYGAGGNQSQHF.

The chain employs TRBV11-2 and TRBJ1-4, with D tentatively TRBD1 (6 bases). There are 12 residues in the CDR3. Germline V gives CDR1 SGHAT, CDR2 FQNNGV. Trimming took off 5 bases at V and 14 bases at J, with 15 bases between the two ends. The CDR3 coding sequence is TGTGCCAGCAGCCCCTGGGGGCGATGGCTGTTTTTT. This codes for CASSPWGRWLFF.

As regards this clonotype: Because the CDR3 is missing its conserved closing phenylalanine or tryptophan, this is likely a read error. V gene TRBV11-2 combines with J gene TRBJ2-3; D not resolved. CDR1 SGHAT and CDR2 FQNNGV come from the germline V gene. The CDR3 contains 14 residues. The CDR3 bases are TGTACCAGCAGCCCACAGACTCACACAGATACGCAGTATTCT. This gives the protein CTSSPQTHTDTQYS.

This clonotype was counted many times. A much larger clonotype is one base distant, so this may be a read error. This chain uses TRBV5-1 with TRBJ2-3; the D is unclear. The CDR3 covers 14 residues. Germline CDR1 and CDR2: SGHRS and YFSETQ. CDR3 amino acids: CVSSRQSGTDTQYF. CDR3 DNA sequence: TGCGTCAGCAGCCGCCAAAGCGGCACAGATACGCAGTATTTT.

This clonotype has just one count. One end of the junction fails to match germline, which may point to a read error. The chain is built from TRBV6-1 and TRBJ1-2; D is unresolved. CDR3 length equals 18 residues. Per the germline V gene, CDR1 is MNHNS and CDR2 is SASEGT. In DNA, the CDR3 is TGTGCCAGCAGTGAACGGTTCCTGGTCCTCAGAGCTAATTATGGCTACACCTTC. Its translation: CASSERFLVLRANYGYTF.

This clonotype was seen ten or more times. The chain couples TRBV6-2 or TRBV6-3 to TRBJ2-7; 7 nucleotides match TRBD1. With 6 bases clipped from V and 2 bases from J, the junction kept 10 bases outside the gene matches. Germline CDR1 reads MNHEY; CDR2 reads SVGEGT. CDR3 length equals 15 residues. CDR3 region: CASREWTGPAYEQYF. Written as DNA, the CDR3 is TGTGCCAGCAGAGAGTGGACAGGTCCAGCCTACGAGCAGTACTTC.

On this clonotype: The final CDR3 position lacks the conserved phenylalanine or tryptophan, pointing to a likely read error. The rearrangement uses TRBV11-2 and TRBJ2-7; D remains unclear. This CDR3 has 16 amino acids. From germline, CDR1 is SGHAT and CDR2 FQNNGV. In DNA form, the CDR3 reads TGTGACAGCAGCTCATATCCGGGTCCCTATGTCTACGAGCAGTACCTC. As protein: CDSSSYPGPYVYEQYL.